The rows below give T cell receptor beta chains drawn from one sample of a study of T cell changes during pregnancy in multiple sclerosis. This table comes from immunoSEQ multiplex PCR, and its TCRdb copy is limited to in-frame clones, with some not included. This sample carries 23,000 or so clones, 86% of them seen once, and the ten largest clones take 8%. Sequenced material: CD8+ T cells from peripheral blood mononuclear cells, taken in the first trimester of pregnancy. These receptors were taken from a female donor in good health, enrolled as a control in a pregnancy study. Each CDR3 is given with its conserved first and last residue. The D gene is left open where the match is weak. Not every row has a clone size; where given, it reads once, few, many or a size class.

V	J	size	D	CDR3	DNA
TRBV27	TRBJ1-2	once	TRBD1	CASRSTGDYGYTF	TGTGCCAGCAGGTCGACAGGGGACTATGGCTACACCTTC
TRBV28	TRBJ1-2	-	-	CASSSTGLNYGYTF	TGTGCCAGCAGTTCCACCGGGTTAAACTATGGCTACACCTTC
TRBV27	TRBJ1-1	-	-	CASSLRPGTLLYGTEAFF	TGTGCCAGCAGTTTACGGCCTGGTACCTTACTATATGGCACTGAAGCTTTCTTT
TRBV5-6	TRBJ2-7	-	TRBD1	CASSPGQASYEQYF	TGTGCCAGCAGCCCAGGACAGGCCTCCTACGAGCAGTACTTC
TRBV7-9	TRBJ2-7	-	-	CASSYDGTSNEQYF	TGTGCCAGCAGCTATGACGGGACATCCAACGAGCAGTACTTC
TRBV11-2	TRBJ2-1	-	TRBD2	CASSRERGVSDEQFF	TGTGCCAGCTCTAGGGAGCGGGGGGTATCAGATGAGCAGTTCTTC
TRBV6-6	TRBJ1-3	-	-	CASTESSGNTIYF	TGTGCCAGCACGGAGAGTAGTGGAAACACCATATATTTT
TRBV25-1	TRBJ2-4	-	-	CASSGAMIPLAKNIQYF	TGTGCCAGCAGTGGTGCTATGATCCCCCTAGCCAAAAACATTCAGTACTTC
TRBV27	TRBJ1-6	-	TRBD1	CASTDGTGNSPLHF	TGTGCCAGCACGGATGGGACAGGGAATTCACCCCTCCACTTT
TRBV5-4	TRBJ1-2	-	-	CASSLAGVDGYTF	TGTGCCAGCAGCTTGGCCGGGGTGGACGGCTACACCTTC
TRBV9	TRBJ1-5	-	-	CASSLGGKDQPQHF	TGTGCCAGCAGCCTAGGCGGCAAAGATCAGCCCCAGCATTTT
TRBV27	TRBJ2-7	once	TRBD1	CASSLSGQTYEQYF	TGTGCCAGCAGTTTATCGGGACAGACCTACGAGCAGTACTTC
TRBV11-1	TRBJ2-7	-	-	CASSETDYEQYF	TGTGCCAGCAGCGAAACAGACTACGAGCAGTACTTC
TRBV29-1	TRBJ2-1	-	TRBD1	CSVNRDRVYFGEQFF	TGCAGCGTTAACCGGGACAGGGTTTATTTCGGTGAGCAGTTCTTC
TRBV11-2	TRBJ2-7	-	TRBD1	CASSPGQAREQYF	TGTGCCAGCAGCCCAGGACAGGCCCGAGAGCAGTACTTC
TRBV11-2	TRBJ2-1	few	-	CASSERDWHNEQFF	TGTGCCAGCAGCGAACGGGACTGGCACAATGAGCAGTTCTTC
TRBV9	TRBJ2-3	-	-	CASSAYSAWTDTQYF	TGTGCCAGCAGCGCTTACAGTGCGTGGACAGATACGCAGTATTTT
TRBV5-8	TRBJ2-5	few	TRBD1	CASSTPTGGETQYF	TGTGCCAGCAGCACTCCGACAGGGGGAGAGACCCAGTACTTC
TRBV6-5	TRBJ2-1	-	TRBD2	CASSYGLAANEQFF	TGTGCCAGCAGTTACGGACTAGCGGCGAATGAGCAGTTCTTC
TRBV25-1	TRBJ2-7	-	TRBD2	CASSDRDYPFSYEQYF	TGTGCCAGCAGTGACCGGGACTACCCGTTCTCCTACGAGCAGTACTTC
TRBV28	TRBJ1-5	-	TRBD1	CASSGRQGNSQPQHF	TGTGCCAGCAGTGGAAGACAGGGGAATAGTCAGCCCCAGCATTTT
TRBV4-1	TRBJ2-7	few	TRBD1	CASSPGQGSEQYF	TGCGCCAGCAGCCCGGGACAGGGTTCGGAGCAGTACTTC
TRBV4-3	TRBJ2-1	many	-	CASSADSSPYNEQFF	TGCGCCAGCAGTGCGGACAGTTCCCCCTACAATGAGCAGTTCTTC
TRBV6-4	TRBJ2-1	once	TRBD2	CASSALAGGNYNEQFF	TGTGCCAGCAGTGCCCTAGCGGGGGGAAACTACAATGAGCAGTTCTTC
TRBV27	TRBJ2-1	-	-	CASSLGAGNFEQFF	TGTGCCAGCAGTTTAGGAGCAGGGAATTTTGAGCAGTTCTTC
TRBV7-2	TRBJ2-5	-	-	CASSPLRGGETQYF	TGTGCCAGCAGCCCCTTAAGGGGAGGAGAGACCCAGTACTTC
TRBV6-6	TRBJ2-1	-	TRBD2	CASSHPGGGGFF	TGTGCCAGCAGTCATCCCGGGGGGGGAGGGTTCTTC
TRBV7-9	TRBJ2-3	few	TRBD2	CASQLTSGGQDTQYF	TGTGCCAGTCAGTTGACTAGCGGGGGCCAGGATACGCAGTATTTT
TRBV5-6	TRBJ2-7	-	TRBD1	CASSLGQGGYEQYF	TGTGCCAGCAGCTTGGGACAGGGGGGCTACGAGCAGTACTTC
TRBV11-2	TRBJ2-7	few	TRBD1	CASSIGQGSVDEQYF	TGTGCCAGCAGCATCGGACAGGGGTCCGTCGACGAGCAGTACTTC
TRBV5-8	TRBJ2-7	large	-	CASSLDGSRKEVHEQYF	TGTGCCAGCAGCTTGGACGGTTCGAGGAAGGAAGTCCACGAGCAGTACTTC
TRBV19	TRBJ1-5	once	-	CASSFRQNSNQPQHF	TGTGCCAGTAGTTTCCGACAAAATAGCAATCAGCCCCAGCATTTT
TRBV30	TRBJ1-6	-	-	CAWSEAGESYNSPLHF	TGTGCCTGGAGTGAGGCAGGCGAGTCCTATAATTCACCCCTCCACTTT
TRBV2	TRBJ2-7	once	-	CASSEEQASYEQYF	TGTGCCAGCAGTGAAGAGCAGGCGAGCTACGAGCAGTACTTC
TRBV6-4	TRBJ2-2	once	TRBD2	CASSSGGDTGELFF	TGTGCCAGCAGTAGCGGGGGGGACACCGGGGAGCTGTTTTTT
TRBV9	TRBJ2-7	-	-	CASSVGGRSSSYEQYF	TGTGCCAGCAGCGTAGGGGGCAGAAGTAGCTCCTACGAGCAGTACTTC
TRBV10-2	TRBJ1-4	-	-	CASSGTVAKLFF	TGCGCCAGCAGTGGGACAGTTGCAAAACTGTTTTTT
TRBV5-3	TRBJ2-7	-	-	CARSPPRDEQYF	TGTGCCAGAAGCCCGCCCAGGGACGAGCAGTACTTC
TRBV14	TRBJ2-7	-	-	CASSQETVATYEQYF	TGTGCCAGCAGCCAGGAGACGGTCGCTACCTACGAGCAGTACTTC
TRBV6-5	TRBJ2-2	-	TRBD1	CASSPDRQNTGELFF	TGTGCCAGCAGCCCGGACAGGCAAAACACCGGGGAGCTGTTTTTT
TRBV4-3	TRBJ2-7	-	-	CASSQEVQAYEQYF	TGCGCCAGCAGCCAAGAAGTACAGGCCTACGAGCAGTACTTC
TRBV6-4	TRBJ2-3	-	TRBD2	CASSLAGGTDTQYF	TGTGCCAGCAGTTTAGCGGGGGGCACAGATACGCAGTATTTT
TRBV28	TRBJ2-2	-	-	CASSSRTGGAGELFF	TGTGCCAGCAGTTCCCGGACAGGCGGGGCCGGGGAGCTGTTTTTT
TRBV27	TRBJ1-1	-	TRBD1	CASRFRARQGSMNTEAFF	TGTGCCAGCCGTTTTAGGGCCCGACAGGGGAGCATGAACACTGAAGCTTTCTTT
TRBV7-2	TRBJ1-6	-	-	CASSLQGAYSPLHF	TGTGCCAGCAGCTTGCAGGGTGCTTATTCACCCCTCCACTTT
TRBV9	TRBJ2-3	-	-	CASSVGQGSTDTQYF	TGTGCCAGCAGCGTGGGGCAGGGCAGCACAGATACGCAGTATTTT
TRBV6-5	TRBJ1-1	few	-	CASSDWEFNTEAFF	TGTGCCAGCAGTGACTGGGAGTTTAACACTGAAGCTTTCTTT
TRBV27	TRBJ1-2	-	TRBD1	CASSETGMKGYTF	TGTGCCAGTAGTGAGACAGGGATGAAGGGCTACACCTTC
TRBV18	TRBJ1-5	-	TRBD1	CASSRTGTGDQPQHF	TGTGCCAGCTCACGCACGGGGACAGGGGATCAGCCCCAGCATTTT
TRBV27	TRBJ2-1	-	-	CASSQGLYEQFF	TGTGCCAGCAGTCAGGGCTTATATGAGCAGTTCTTC
TRBV29-1	TRBJ1-2	once	TRBD1	CSAGTGLSYTF	TGCAGCGCCGGGACAGGGTTAAGCTACACCTTC
TRBV7-2	TRBJ1-5	-	TRBD1	CASSWGQGRHQPQHF	TGTGCCAGCAGCTGGGGACAGGGCCGCCATCAGCCCCAGCATTTT
TRBV27	TRBJ1-1	-	-	CASSSGFPGWMNTEAFF	TGTGCCAGCAGTTCAGGTTTCCCAGGTTGGATGAACACTGAAGCTTTCTTT
TRBV4-3	TRBJ2-7	-	-	CASSQDISREQYF	TGCGCCAGCAGCCAAGATATTAGCCGCGAGCAGTACTTC
TRBV9	TRBJ2-1	-	TRBD2	CASAGGGPYNEQFF	TGTGCCAGCGCGGGAGGGGGCCCTTACAATGAGCAGTTCTTC